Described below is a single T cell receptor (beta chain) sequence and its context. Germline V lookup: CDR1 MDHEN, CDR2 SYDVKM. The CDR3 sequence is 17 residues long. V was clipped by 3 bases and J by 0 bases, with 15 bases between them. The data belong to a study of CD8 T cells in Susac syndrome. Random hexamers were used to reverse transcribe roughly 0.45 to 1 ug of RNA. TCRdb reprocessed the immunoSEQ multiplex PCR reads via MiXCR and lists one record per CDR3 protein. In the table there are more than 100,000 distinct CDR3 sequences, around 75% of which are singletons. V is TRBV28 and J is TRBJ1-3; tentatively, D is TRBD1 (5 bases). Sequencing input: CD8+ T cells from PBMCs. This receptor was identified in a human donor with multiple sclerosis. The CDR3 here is CASSLAPHRSSGNTIYF. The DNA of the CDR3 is TGTGCCAGCAGTTTGGCCCCCCACAGGAGCTCTGGAAACACCATATATTTT.